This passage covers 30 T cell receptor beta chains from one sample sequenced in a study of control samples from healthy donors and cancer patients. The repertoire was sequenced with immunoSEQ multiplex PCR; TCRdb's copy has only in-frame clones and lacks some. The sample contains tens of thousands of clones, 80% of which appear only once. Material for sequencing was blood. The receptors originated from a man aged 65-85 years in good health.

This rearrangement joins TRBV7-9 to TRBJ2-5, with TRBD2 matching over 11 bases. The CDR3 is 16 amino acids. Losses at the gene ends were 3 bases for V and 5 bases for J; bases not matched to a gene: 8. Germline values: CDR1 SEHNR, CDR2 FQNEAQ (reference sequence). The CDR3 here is CASSLDGTSGAETQYF. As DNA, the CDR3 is TGTGCCAGCAGCTTGGACGGGACTAGCGGTGCCGAGACCCAGTACTTC.

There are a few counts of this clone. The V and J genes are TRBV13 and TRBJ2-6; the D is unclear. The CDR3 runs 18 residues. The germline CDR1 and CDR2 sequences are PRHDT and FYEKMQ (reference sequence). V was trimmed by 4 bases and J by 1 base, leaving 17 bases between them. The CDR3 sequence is CASSSRSSGASGANVLTF. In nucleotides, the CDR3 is TGTGCCAGCAGCTCAAGGTCTTCGGGTGCGTCTGGGGCCAACGTCCTGACTTTC.

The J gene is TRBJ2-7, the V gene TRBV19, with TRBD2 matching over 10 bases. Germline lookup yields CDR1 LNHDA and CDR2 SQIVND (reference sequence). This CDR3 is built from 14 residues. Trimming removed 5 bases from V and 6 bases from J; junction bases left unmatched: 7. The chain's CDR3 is CASSALAGEFEQYF. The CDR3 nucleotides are TGTGCCAGTAGTGCCCTAGCGGGGGAATTCGAGCAGTACTTC.

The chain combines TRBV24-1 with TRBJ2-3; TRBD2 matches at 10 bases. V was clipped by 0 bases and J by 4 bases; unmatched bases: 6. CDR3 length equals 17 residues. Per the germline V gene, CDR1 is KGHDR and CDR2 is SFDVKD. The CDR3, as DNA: TGTGCCACCAGTGATTTGGCCAGCGGGGGGGCCGCAGATACGCAGTATTTT. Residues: CATSDLASGGAADTQYF.

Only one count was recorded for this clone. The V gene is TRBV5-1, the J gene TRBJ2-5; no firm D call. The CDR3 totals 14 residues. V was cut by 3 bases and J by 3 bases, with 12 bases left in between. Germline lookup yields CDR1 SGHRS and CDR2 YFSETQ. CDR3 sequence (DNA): TGCGCCAGCAGCTCGCTCGTGGTTAAAGAGACCCAGTACTTC. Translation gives CASSSLVVKETQYF.

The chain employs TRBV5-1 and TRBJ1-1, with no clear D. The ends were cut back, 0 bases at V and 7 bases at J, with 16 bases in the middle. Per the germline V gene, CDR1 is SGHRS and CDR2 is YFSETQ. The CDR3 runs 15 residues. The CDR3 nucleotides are TGCGCCAGCAGCTTGGCCGCCCACGGAGGAGGTGAAGCTTTCTTT. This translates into CASSLAAHGGGEAFF. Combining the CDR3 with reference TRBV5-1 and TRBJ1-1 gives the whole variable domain KAGVTQTPRYLIKTRGQQVTLSCSPISGHRSVSWYQQTPGQGLQFLFEYFSETQRNKGNFPGRFSGRQFSNSRSEMNVSTLELGDSALYLCASSLAAHGGGEAFFGQGTRLTVV.

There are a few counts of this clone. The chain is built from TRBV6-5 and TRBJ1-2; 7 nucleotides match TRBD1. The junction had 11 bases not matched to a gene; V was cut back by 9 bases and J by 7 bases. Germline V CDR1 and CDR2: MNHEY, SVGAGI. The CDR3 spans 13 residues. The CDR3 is CASLPTGSVGYTF. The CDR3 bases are TGTGCCAGTTTACCGACAGGGTCTGTTGGCTACACCTTC.

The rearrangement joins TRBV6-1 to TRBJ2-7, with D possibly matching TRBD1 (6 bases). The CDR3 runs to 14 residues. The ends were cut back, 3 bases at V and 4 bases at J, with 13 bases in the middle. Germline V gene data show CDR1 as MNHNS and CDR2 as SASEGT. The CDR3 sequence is CASSEGDTIYEQYF. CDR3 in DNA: TGTGCCAGCAGTGAGGGGGACACAATTTACGAGCAGTACTTC.

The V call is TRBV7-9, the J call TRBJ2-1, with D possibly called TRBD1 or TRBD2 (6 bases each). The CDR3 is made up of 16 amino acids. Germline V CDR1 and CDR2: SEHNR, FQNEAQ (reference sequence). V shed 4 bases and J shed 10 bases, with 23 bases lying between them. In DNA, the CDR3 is TGTGCCAGCAGCTCCCGGGGGCGAACGAACCTCGGGGAGCAGTTCTTC. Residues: CASSSRGRTNLGEQFF.

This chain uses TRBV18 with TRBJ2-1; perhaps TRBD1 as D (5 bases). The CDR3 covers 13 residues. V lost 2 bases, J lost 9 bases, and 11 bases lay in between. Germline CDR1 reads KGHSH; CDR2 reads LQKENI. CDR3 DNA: TGTGCCAGCTCACCATTGGATGGGGCTGAGCAGTTCTTC. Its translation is CASSPLDGAEQFF.

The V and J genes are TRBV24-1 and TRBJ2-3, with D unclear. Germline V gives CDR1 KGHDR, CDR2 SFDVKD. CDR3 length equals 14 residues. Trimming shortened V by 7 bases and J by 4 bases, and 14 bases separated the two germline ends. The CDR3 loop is CATRPNIWPDTQYF. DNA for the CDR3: TGTGCCACCAGGCCTAATATTTGGCCAGATACGCAGTATTTT.

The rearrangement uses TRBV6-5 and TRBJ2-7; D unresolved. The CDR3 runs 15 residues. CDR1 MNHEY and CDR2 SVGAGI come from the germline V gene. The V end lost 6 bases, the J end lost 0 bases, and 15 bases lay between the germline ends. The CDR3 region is CASRETVFISYEQYF. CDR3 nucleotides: TGTGCCAGCAGGGAGACGGTTTTCATCTCCTACGAGCAGTACTTC.

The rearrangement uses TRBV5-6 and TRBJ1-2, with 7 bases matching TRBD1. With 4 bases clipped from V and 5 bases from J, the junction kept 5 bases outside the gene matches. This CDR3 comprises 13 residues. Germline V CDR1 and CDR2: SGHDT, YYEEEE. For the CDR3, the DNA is TGTGCCAGCAGCAGGACAGGAGGGTATGGCTACACCTTC. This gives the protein CASSRTGGYGYTF.

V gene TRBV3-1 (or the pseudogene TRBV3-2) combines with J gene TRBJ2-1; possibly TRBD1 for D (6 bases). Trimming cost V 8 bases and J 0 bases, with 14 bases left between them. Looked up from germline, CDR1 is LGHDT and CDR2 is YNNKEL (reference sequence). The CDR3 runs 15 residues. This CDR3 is CASPRTVSSYNEQFF. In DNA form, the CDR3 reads TGTGCCAGCCCCCGGACAGTGAGCTCCTACAATGAGCAGTTCTTC.

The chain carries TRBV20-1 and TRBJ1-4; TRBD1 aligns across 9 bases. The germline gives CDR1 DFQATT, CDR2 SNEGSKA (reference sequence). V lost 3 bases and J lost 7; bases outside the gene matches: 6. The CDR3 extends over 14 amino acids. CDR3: CSASWGQGSEKLFF. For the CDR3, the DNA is TGCAGTGCTAGTTGGGGACAGGGTAGTGAAAAACTGTTTTTT.

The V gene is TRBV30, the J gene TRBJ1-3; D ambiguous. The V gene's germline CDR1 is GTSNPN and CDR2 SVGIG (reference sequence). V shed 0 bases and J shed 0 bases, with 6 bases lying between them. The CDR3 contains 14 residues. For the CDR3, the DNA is TGTGCCTGGAGTGTAACGCTCTCTGGAAACACCATATATTTT. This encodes CAWSVTLSGNTIYF. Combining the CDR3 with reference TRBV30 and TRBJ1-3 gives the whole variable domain SQTIHQWPATLVQPVGSPLSLECTVEGTSNPNLYWYRQAAGRGLQLLFYSVGIGQISSEVPQNLSASRPQDRQFILSSKKLLLSDSGFYLCAWSVTLSGNTIYFGEGSWLTVV.

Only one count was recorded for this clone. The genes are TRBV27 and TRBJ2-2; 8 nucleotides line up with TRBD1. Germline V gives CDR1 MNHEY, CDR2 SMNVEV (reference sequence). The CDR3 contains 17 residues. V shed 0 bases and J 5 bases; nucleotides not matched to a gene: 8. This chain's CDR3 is CASSLSLGQGGTGELFF. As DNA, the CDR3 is TGTGCCAGCAGTTTATCACTCGGACAGGGCGGGACCGGGGAGCTGTTTTTT.

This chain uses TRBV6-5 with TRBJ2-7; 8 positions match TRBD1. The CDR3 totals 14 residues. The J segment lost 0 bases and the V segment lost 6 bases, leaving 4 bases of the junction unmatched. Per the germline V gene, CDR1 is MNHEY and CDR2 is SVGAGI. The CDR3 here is CASRTGAISYEQYF. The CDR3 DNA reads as TGTGCCAGCAGGACAGGGGCAATCTCCTACGAGCAGTACTTC.

CDR3 sequence: CASTIAQDTYEQYF. The DNA for the CDR3 is TGTGCCAGCACAATTGCACAGGACACCTACGAGCAGTACTTC. The V and J genes are TRBV28 and TRBJ2-7, with D maybe TRBD1 (5 bases). The ends were cut back, 7 bases at V and 2 bases at J, with 15 bases in the middle. There are 14 residues in the CDR3. Per germline, CDR1 MDHEN and CDR2 SYDVKM. The full variable domain, its missing parts supplied by reference TRBV28 and TRBJ2-7, is DVKVTQSSRYLVKRTGEKVFLECVQDMDHENMFWYRQDPGLGLRLIYFSYDVKMKEKGDIPEGYSVSREKKERFSLILESASTNQTSMYLCASTIAQDTYEQYFGPGTRLTVT.

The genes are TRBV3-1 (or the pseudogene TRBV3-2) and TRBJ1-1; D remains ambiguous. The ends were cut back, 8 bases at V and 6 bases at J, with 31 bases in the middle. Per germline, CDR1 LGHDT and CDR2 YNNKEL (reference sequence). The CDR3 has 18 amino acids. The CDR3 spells CASGPRRSRPDGRPEAFF. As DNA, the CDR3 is TGTGCCAGCGGCCCCCGGCGTAGTAGACCGGATGGACGCCCTGAAGCTTTCTTT.

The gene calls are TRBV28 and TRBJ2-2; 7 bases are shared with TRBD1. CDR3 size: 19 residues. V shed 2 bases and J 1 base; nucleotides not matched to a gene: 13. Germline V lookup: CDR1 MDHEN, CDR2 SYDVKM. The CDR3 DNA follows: TGTGCCAGCAGTTTACACGTTTATTCGGACAGGTTGAACACCGGGGAGCTGTTTTTT. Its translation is CASSLHVYSDRLNTGELFF.

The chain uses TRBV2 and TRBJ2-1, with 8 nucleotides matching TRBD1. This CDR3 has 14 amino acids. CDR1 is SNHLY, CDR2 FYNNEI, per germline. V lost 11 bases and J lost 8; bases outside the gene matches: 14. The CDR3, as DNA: TGTGCCGGGGGACAGGAGGCGTTTCTCGATGAGCAGTTCTTC. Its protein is CAGGQEAFLDEQFF.

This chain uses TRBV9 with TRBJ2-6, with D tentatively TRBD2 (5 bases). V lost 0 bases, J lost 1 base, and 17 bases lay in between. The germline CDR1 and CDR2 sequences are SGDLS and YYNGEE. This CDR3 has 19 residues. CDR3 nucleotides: TGTGCCAGCAGCGTAGGTGTGACAAGCGGATTTTCTGGGGCCAACGTCCTGACTTTC. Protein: CASSVGVTSGFSGANVLTF.

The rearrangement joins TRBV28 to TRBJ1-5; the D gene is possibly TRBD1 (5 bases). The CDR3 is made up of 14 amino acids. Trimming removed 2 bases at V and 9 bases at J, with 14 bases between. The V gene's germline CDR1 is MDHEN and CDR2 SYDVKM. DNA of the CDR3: TGTGCCAGCAGTTTAGTTGACAGTCTTCGGCCCCAGCATTTT. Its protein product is CASSLVDSLRPQHF.

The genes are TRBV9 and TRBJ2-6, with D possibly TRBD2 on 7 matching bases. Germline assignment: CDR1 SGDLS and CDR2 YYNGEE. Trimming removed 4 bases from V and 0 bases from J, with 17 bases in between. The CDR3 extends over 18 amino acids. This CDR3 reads CASSLSGGHSSGANVLTF. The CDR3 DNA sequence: TGTGCCAGCAGCCTCTCGGGGGGCCACAGCTCTGGGGCCAACGTCCTGACTTTC.

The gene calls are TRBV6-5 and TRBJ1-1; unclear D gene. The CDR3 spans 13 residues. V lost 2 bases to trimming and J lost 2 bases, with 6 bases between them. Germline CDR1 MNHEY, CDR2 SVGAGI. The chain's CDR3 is CASSYGQNTEAFF. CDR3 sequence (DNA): TGTGCCAGCAGTTACGGGCAAAACACTGAAGCTTTCTTT.

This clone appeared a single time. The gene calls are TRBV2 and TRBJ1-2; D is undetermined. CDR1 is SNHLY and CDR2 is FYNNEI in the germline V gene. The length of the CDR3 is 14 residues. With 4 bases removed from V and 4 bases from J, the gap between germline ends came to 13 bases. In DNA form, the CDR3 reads TGTGCCAGCAGTGGATTGGGGTCGACCTATGGCTACACCTTC. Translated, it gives CASSGLGSTYGYTF.

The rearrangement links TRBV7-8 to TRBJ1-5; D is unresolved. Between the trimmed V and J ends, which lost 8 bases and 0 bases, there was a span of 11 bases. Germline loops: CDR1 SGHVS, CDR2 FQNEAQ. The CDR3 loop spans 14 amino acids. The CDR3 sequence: CASGSAYSNQPQHF. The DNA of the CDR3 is TGTGCCAGCGGGTCAGCTTATAGCAATCAGCCCCAGCATTTT.

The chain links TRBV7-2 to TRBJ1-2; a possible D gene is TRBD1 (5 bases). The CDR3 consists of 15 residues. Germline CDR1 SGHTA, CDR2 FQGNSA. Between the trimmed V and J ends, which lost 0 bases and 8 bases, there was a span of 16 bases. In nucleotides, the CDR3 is TGTGCCAGCAGCTTAGCGGCAGGGACGGCAGGAGGCTACACCTTC. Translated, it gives CASSLAAGTAGGYTF.

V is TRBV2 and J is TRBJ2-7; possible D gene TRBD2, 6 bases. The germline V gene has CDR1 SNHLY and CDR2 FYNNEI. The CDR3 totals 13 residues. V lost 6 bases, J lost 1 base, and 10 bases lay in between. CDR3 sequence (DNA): TGTGCCAGCAGGTCGGGGAGGTCCTACGAGCAGTACTTC. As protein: CASRSGRSYEQYF.